The 9 T cell receptor beta chains below were found in one sample sequenced in a study of blood T cell repertoires in COVID-19. Sequencing was performed with immunoSEQ multiplex PCR; in TCRdb, only in-frame clones are kept and a portion is missing. The sample consists of some 300,000 clones, 70% to 90% of them appearing once. The sample consisted of PBMCs or T cells enriched from blood (not recorded which). These receptor sequences come from a woman between 40 and 55 years old who had recovered from COVID-19.

Concerning this clone itself: The same CDR3 is also encoded by other DNA sequences in this sample. The J gene is TRBJ2-7, the V gene TRBV5-1; 7 bases fit TRBD1. Trimming took 0 bases from V and 3 from J; bases not matched to a gene: 3. The length of the CDR3 is 14 residues. Germline CDR1 and CDR2: SGHRS and YFSETQ. The CDR3 sequence is CASSLGGGVYEQYF. For the CDR3, the DNA is TGCGCCAGCAGCTTGGGAGGGGGCGTCTACGAGCAGTACTTC.

This sequence joins TRBV7-9 and TRBJ1-2; no firm D call. CDR1 and CDR2 (germline): SEHNR, FQNEAQ (reference sequence). V dropped 5 bases and J dropped 3 bases, with 13 bases sitting between them. The CDR3 length is 14 residues. The CDR3 DNA is TGTGCCAGCAGCCCCCGCAGGCCCGACTATGGCTACACCTTC. Translated: CASSPRRPDYGYTF.

V and J are TRBV30 and TRBJ1-5; 8 bases align to TRBD1. The length of the CDR3 is 14 residues. Germline V gives CDR1 GTSNPN, CDR2 SVGIG (reference sequence). V lost 0 bases and J lost 7; bases outside the gene matches: 5. In DNA, the CDR3 is TGTGCCTGGAGTGTAGGGACAGGAGAGCAGCCCCAGCATTTT. This translates into CAWSVGTGEQPQHF.

The chain links TRBV4-3 to TRBJ1-3; D gene ambiguous. V was pared by 0 bases and J by 9 bases, with 9 bases between. The CDR3 has 13 amino acids. Germline CDR1 reads LGHNA; CDR2 reads YSLEER. The CDR3, as DNA: TGCGCCAGCAGCCAAGATGGGCTAACCACCATATATTTT. Protein: CASSQDGLTTIYF.

This clone came up once. The chain uses TRBV20-1 and TRBJ1-1; the D is unclear. Per germline, CDR1 DFQATT and CDR2 SNEGSKA (reference sequence). The CDR3 sequence is 11 residues long. Trimming left V 3 bases short and J 4 bases short, with 6 bases between. The CDR3 reads CSARWATEAFF. CDR3 coding DNA: TGCAGTGCTAGGTGGGCCACTGAAGCTTTCTTT.

The CDR3 sequence: CASSRYRGNTEAFF. CDR3 bases: TGTGCCAGCAGCCGCTACAGGGGGAACACTGAAGCTTTCTTT. The chain has TRBV6-5 and TRBJ1-1; 7 bases are shared with TRBD1. With 6 bases clipped from V and 1 base from J, the junction kept 5 bases outside the gene matches. From germline, CDR1 is MNHEY and CDR2 SVGAGI. The CDR3 loop spans 14 amino acids.

This clone was recorded a few times. The chain joins TRBV5-1 to TRBJ2-7, with 12 bases fitting TRBD2. The CDR3 totals 16 residues. The J segment lost 0 bases and the V segment lost 4 bases, leaving 5 bases of the junction unmatched. Germline assignment: CDR1 SGHRS and CDR2 YFSETQ. CDR3 in amino acids: CASSPTSGGSSYEQYF. The CDR3 nucleotides are TGCGCCAGCAGCCCGACTAGCGGGGGCAGCTCCTACGAGCAGTACTTC. The complete variable domain, with remaining parts taken from reference TRBV5-1 and TRBJ2-7, reads KAGVTQTPRYLIKTRGQQVTLSCSPISGHRSVSWYQQTPGQGLQFLFEYFSETQRNKGNFPGRFSGRQFSNSRSEMNVSTLELGDSALYLCASSPTSGGSSYEQYFGPGTRLTVT.

This clone was recorded once. This chain links TRBV2 with TRBJ1-2; D is uncertain. Germline lookup yields CDR1 SNHLY and CDR2 FYNNEI. There are 12 residues in the CDR3. Trimming shortened V by 1 base and J by 4 bases, and 4 bases separated the two germline ends. CDR3 protein: CASSEVRYGYTF. The CDR3 region has the DNA TGTGCCAGCAGTGAAGTGCGCTATGGCTACACCTTC.

This clone was recorded once. The chain links TRBV5-4 to TRBJ1-6, with D possibly TRBD1 on 6 matching bases. The CDR3 has 13 residues. The germline V and J ends were trimmed by 0 bases and 9 bases, with 7 bases remaining between them. CDR1 is SGHNT, CDR2 YYREEE, per germline (reference sequence). CDR3 in amino acids: CASSLAGVSPLHF. CDR3 in DNA: TGTGCCAGCAGCTTGGCAGGGGTTTCACCCCTCCACTTT.